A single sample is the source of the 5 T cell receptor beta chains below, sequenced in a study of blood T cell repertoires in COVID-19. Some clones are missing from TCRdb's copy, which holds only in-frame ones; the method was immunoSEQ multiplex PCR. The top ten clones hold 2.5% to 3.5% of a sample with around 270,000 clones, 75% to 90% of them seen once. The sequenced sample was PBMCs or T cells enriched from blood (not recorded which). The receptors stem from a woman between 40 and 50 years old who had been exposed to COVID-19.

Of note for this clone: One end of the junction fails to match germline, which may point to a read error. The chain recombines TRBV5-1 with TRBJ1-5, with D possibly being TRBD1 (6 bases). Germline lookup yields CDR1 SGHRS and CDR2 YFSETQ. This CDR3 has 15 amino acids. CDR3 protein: CASSLDGQKNQPQHF. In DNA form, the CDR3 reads TGTGCCAGCAGCTTGGATGGACAGAAAAATCAGCCCCAGCATTTT.

The CDR3 sequence is CASSLSADTQYF. CDR3 DNA sequence: TGTGCCAGCAGCCTCAGCGCAGATACGCAGTATTTT. The rearrangement links TRBV3-1 (or the pseudogene TRBV3-2) to TRBJ2-3; D not resolved. The germline V gene encodes CDR1 LGHDT and CDR2 YNNKEL (reference sequence). The CDR3 is 12 amino acids. Between the trimmed V and J ends, which lost 4 bases and 4 bases, there was a span of 6 bases.

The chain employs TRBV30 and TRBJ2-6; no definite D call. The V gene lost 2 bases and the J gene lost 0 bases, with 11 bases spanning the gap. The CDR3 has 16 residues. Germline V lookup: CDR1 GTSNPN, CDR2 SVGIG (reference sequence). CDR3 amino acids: CAWSSVAHSGANVLTF. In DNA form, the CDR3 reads TGTGCCTGGAGTTCCGTGGCACACTCTGGGGCCAACGTCCTGACTTTC.

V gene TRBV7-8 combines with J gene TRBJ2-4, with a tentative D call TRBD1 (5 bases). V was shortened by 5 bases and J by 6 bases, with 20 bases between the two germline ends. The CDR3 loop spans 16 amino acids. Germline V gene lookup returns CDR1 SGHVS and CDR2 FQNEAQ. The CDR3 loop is CASSPLQASTSNIQYF. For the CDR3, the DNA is TGTGCCAGCAGCCCGCTACAGGCCTCTACATCAAACATTCAGTACTTC.

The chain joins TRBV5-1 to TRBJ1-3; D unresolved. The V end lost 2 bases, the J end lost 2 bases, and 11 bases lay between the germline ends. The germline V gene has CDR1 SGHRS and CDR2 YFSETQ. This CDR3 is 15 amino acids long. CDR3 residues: CASSFGTGAGNTIYF. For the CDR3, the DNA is TGCGCCAGCAGCTTTGGAACCGGAGCTGGAAACACCATATATTTT.